The 6 T cell receptor beta chains in this list originate from one sample, sequenced in a study of cytomegalovirus exposure and HLA in healthy donors. A multiplex PCR was run with 60 Vbeta primers and 13 Jbeta primers. Measured with immunoSEQ multiplex PCR; TCRdb has only the in-frame clones, and not every one. The table shows 55,000 to 65,000 clones, with 65% to 90% occurring only once. Sequencing was performed on PBMCs. The receptors derive from a human donor in good health.

The chain carries TRBV5-1 and TRBJ2-7; TRBD2 might be the D (6 bases). CDR3 length: 16 amino acids. V gave up 0 bases and J gave up 0 bases, with 13 bases separating them. The germline V gene has CDR1 SGHRS and CDR2 YFSETQ. The CDR3 DNA is TGCGCCAGCAGCTTGGCGGGACTGTCGAGCTCCTACGAGCAGTACTTC. Amino acids: CASSLAGLSSSYEQYF.

The chain has TRBV6-1 and TRBJ1-3; D gene ambiguous. The CDR3 contains 13 residues. Germline CDR1 reads MNHNS; CDR2 reads SASEGT. The ends were cut back, 3 bases at V and 2 bases at J, with 5 bases in the middle. The CDR3 DNA is TGTGCCAGCAGTGATTTCGCTGGAAACACCATATATTTT. Residues: CASSDFAGNTIYF.

The chain recombines TRBV4-2 with TRBJ2-3; tentative D call: TRBD2 (6 bases). V lost 3 bases and J lost 1, with 11 bases in between. CDR3 length: 15 residues. CDR1 LGHNA and CDR2 YNFKEQ come from the germline V gene. As DNA, the CDR3 is TGTGCCAGCAGCCAGGGGGGATTGGGCACAGATACGCAGTATTTT. Translating gives CASSQGGLGTDTQYF.

The chain is built from TRBV11-2 and TRBJ2-5, with a weak D call TRBD1 (5 bases). The CDR3 has 15 residues. Germline CDR1 is SGHAT and CDR2 is FQNNGV. Trimming cost V 0 bases and J 2 bases, with 10 bases left between them. CDR3 in amino acids: CASSLEPGWQETQYF. The CDR3 DNA reads TGTGCCAGCAGCTTAGAGCCAGGGTGGCAAGAGACCCAGTACTTC.

The V gene is TRBV19, the J gene TRBJ1-1; no firm D call. The CDR3 is 15 residues long. V was pared by 6 bases and J by 2 bases, with 16 bases between. Looked up from germline, CDR1 is LNHDA and CDR2 is SQIVND (reference sequence). The CDR3, as DNA: TGTGCCAGTAGCCCAGCGCGGGTCTCCAACACTGAAGCTTTCTTT. Protein product: CASSPARVSNTEAFF.

This chain connects TRBV19 to TRBJ1-3, with 7 bases identical to TRBD1. CDR1 LNHDA and CDR2 SQIVND come from the germline V gene (reference sequence). Trimming cost V 9 bases and J 2 bases; bases outside gene matches: 4. CDR3 length: 13 amino acids. The CDR3 DNA reads as TGTGCCAGCCCGGACAGGCCTGGAAACACCATATATTTT. Its translation: CASPDRPGNTIYF.